A single sample gave rise to the 29 T cell receptor beta chains below, sequenced in a study of Ad26.COV2.S vaccination and SARS-CoV-2 variants listed by TCRdb under 2021. The label giving this sample's treatment or condition can be read as: around 19 received Ad26.COV2.S at low or high dose, single or two shots; 5 received placebo; per-sample allocation not given. Repertoires of vaccine and placebo recipients were sequenced from samples taken on day 63 after the first injection. Receptor amplification or capture employed the immunoSEQ multiplex PCR assay. TCRdb took over this immuneACCESS table, retaining in-frame rearrangements with V and J assigned. Such tables are incomplete; in checked studies, under half of the missing clones stem from an unresolved V gene, and the remainder is unexplained. Here the sample has 410,000 or so clones; around 92% occur a single time. About 1.6% of the sample comes from the top ten.

Sequenced here: peripheral blood, sampled in a trial of Ad26.COV2.S vaccine versus placebo. The receptor source for this set is a person aged 18-60 years who received the Ad26.COV2.S COVID-19 vaccine or a placebo.

This clone was observed a single time. The chain uses TRBV5-5 and TRBJ2-7, with TRBD1 identical over 7 bases. CDR1 and CDR2 (germline): SGHKS, YYEKEE (reference sequence). Germline trimming cut 0 bases from V and 3 bases from J; bases unmatched to any gene: 3. CDR3 size: 14 residues. The CDR3 bases are TGTGCCAGCAGCTTGGATTACAGGGGCTACGAGCAGTACTTC. Amino acid sequence: CASSLDYRGYEQYF.

The rearrangement links TRBV4-3 to TRBJ2-3; D not resolved. The germline V and J ends were trimmed by 4 bases and 6 bases, with 8 bases remaining between them. CDR1 is LGHNA, CDR2 YSLEER, per germline. CDR3 size: 12 residues. The CDR3 here is CASSPDWDTQYF. The CDR3 DNA follows: TGCGCCAGCAGCCCTGACTGGGATACGCAGTATTTT.

The rearrangement joins TRBV5-1 to TRBJ1-6; 7 bases align to TRBD1. The germline gives CDR1 SGHRS, CDR2 YFSETQ. CDR3 length equals 16 residues. The junction had 6 bases not matched to a gene; V was cut back by 1 base and J by 5 bases. CDR3: CASSLRGRSDNSPLHF. Here the CDR3 DNA reads TGCGCCAGCAGCTTGAGGGGGCGGTCGGATAATTCACCCCTCCACTTT.

The V call is TRBV19, the J call TRBJ2-5; D possibly corresponds to TRBD2 (5 bases). Germline assignment: CDR1 LNHDA and CDR2 SQIVND (reference sequence). V gave up 3 bases and J gave up 6 bases, with 14 bases separating them. The length of the CDR3 is 14 residues. CDR3 sequence reads: CASSIGAGVQTQYF. Written as DNA, the CDR3 is TGTGCCAGTAGTATCGGCGCGGGCGTACAGACCCAGTACTTC.

This clone is a singleton in its sample. The V and J genes are TRBV5-6 and TRBJ2-1, with D possibly matching TRBD1 (7 bases). The V end lost 2 bases, the J end lost 0 bases, and 12 bases lay between the germline ends. The CDR3 covers 16 residues. Per the germline V gene, CDR1 is SGHDT and CDR2 is YYEEEE. CDR3 residues: CASSFGGDSSYNEQFF. CDR3 bases: TGTGCCAGCAGCTTTGGCGGGGACAGCTCCTACAATGAGCAGTTCTTC.

This clone was recorded once. The chain links TRBV7-2 to TRBJ1-2; TRBD1 agrees at 8 bases. Germline V CDR1 and CDR2: SGHTA, FQGNSA. V dropped 5 bases and J dropped 4; count of bases not matched to a gene: 6. This CDR3 comprises 14 residues. For the CDR3, the DNA is TGTGCCAGCAGCCCCGGGACAGGCACCTATGGCTACACCTTC. Amino acids: CASSPGTGTYGYTF.

The rearrangement uses TRBV27 and TRBJ2-6, with D unresolved. From germline, CDR1 is MNHEY and CDR2 SMNVEV (reference sequence). V lost 7 bases and J lost 0, with 4 bases in between. The CDR3 is made up of 13 amino acids. The CDR3 nucleotides read TGTGCCAGCACCCCCTCTGGGGCCAACGTCCTGACTTTC. It yields the protein CASTPSGANVLTF.

The chain employs TRBV6-5 and TRBJ1-4; 8 nucleotides match TRBD1. Germline CDR1 is MNHEY and CDR2 is SVGAGI. V dropped 1 base and J dropped 6; count of bases not matched to a gene: 7. The CDR3 length is 16 residues. CDR3 bases: TGTGCCAGCAGTTACTTGACGGACAGGGTGGATGAAAAACTGTTTTTT. Its translation is CASSYLTDRVDEKLFF.

The chain combines TRBV5-5 with TRBJ2-1; D ambiguous. V dropped 0 bases and J dropped 6 bases, with 1 base sitting between them. CDR1 SGHKS and CDR2 YYEKEE come from the germline V gene (reference sequence). This CDR3 has 11 amino acids. The CDR3 nucleotides are TGTGCCAGCAGCTTGGCCAATGAGCAGTTCTTC. As protein: CASSLANEQFF.

The genes are TRBV7-9 and TRBJ2-7; weak D call: TRBD1 (6 bases). Germline lookup yields CDR1 SEHNR and CDR2 FQNEAQ (reference sequence). CDR3 size: 15 residues. V gave up 5 bases and J gave up 3 bases, with 17 bases separating them. The CDR3 sequence is CASSPQGRFGYEQYF. In nucleotides, the CDR3 is TGTGCCAGCAGCCCACAGGGCAGATTTGGCTACGAGCAGTACTTC.

In DNA, the CDR3 is TGTGCCAGCAGCTTTAATCTAGGGCGTTATGAAAAACTGTTTTTT. It is translated as CASSFNLGRYEKLFF. The genes are TRBV12-1 and TRBJ1-4. TRBV12-1 is tagged as a pseudogene. The CDR3 loop spans 15 amino acids.

This chain connects TRBV18 to TRBJ2-7; tentative D call: TRBD1 (6 bases). Between the trimmed V and J ends, which lost 3 bases and 2 bases, there was a span of 11 bases. Germline loops: CDR1 KGHSH, CDR2 LQKENI. The CDR3 is 14 amino acids. DNA of the CDR3: TGTGCCAGCTCACCGGACAGTCGTACCTACGAGCAGTACTTC. Its translation is CASSPDSRTYEQYF.

This chain uses TRBV6-5 with TRBJ2-1, with 11 bases aligning to TRBD2. Trimming took 6 bases from V and 7 from J; bases not matched to a gene: 8. The CDR3 contains 15 residues. Per the germline V gene, CDR1 is MNHEY and CDR2 is SVGAGI. CDR3 sequence reads: CASRGLAVNRNEQFF. In nucleotides, the CDR3 is TGTGCCAGCAGGGGACTAGCGGTGAACCGAAATGAGCAGTTCTTC.

The gene calls are TRBV2 and TRBJ1-2; 7 positions match TRBD1. V was pared by 3 bases and J by 4 bases, with 8 bases of the junction left unmatched. Per the germline V gene, CDR1 is SNHLY and CDR2 is FYNNEI. This CDR3 contains 15 residues. For the CDR3, the DNA is TGTGCCAGCAGTGACCTGGTAGGGGGCGTCTATGGCTACACCTTC. As protein: CASSDLVGGVYGYTF.

The rearrangement links TRBV18 to TRBJ1-6; 8 nucleotides agree with TRBD1. Germline V gives CDR1 KGHSH, CDR2 LQKENI. Germline trimming cut 3 bases from V and 11 bases from J; bases unmatched to any gene: 12. CDR3 size: 16 residues. CDR3 sequence (DNA): TGTGCCAGCTCACCCTTCTCTGGCGAACAGGGGGCACCCCTCCACTTT. Protein product: CASSPFSGEQGAPLHF.

This clone was detected only once. J is TRBJ2-4 and V is TRBV5-1; 7 bases are a match to TRBD1. The CDR3 loop spans 19 amino acids. Germline V lookup: CDR1 SGHRS, CDR2 YFSETQ. The V segment lost 0 bases and the J segment 0 bases; nucleotides outside the gene matches: 12. This chain's CDR3 is CASSLAGTATRLAKNIQYF. CDR3 DNA sequence: TGCGCCAGCAGCTTGGCCGGGACAGCCACCAGACTAGCCAAAAACATTCAGTACTTC.

V and J are TRBV19 and TRBJ2-5; 8 nucleotides align to TRBD1. CDR3 size: 16 residues. The V gene end was trimmed by 1 base and the J gene end by 4 bases; junction bases not matched to a gene: 8. Looked up from germline, CDR1 is LNHDA and CDR2 is SQIVND (reference sequence). CDR3 in DNA: TGTGCCAGTAGTATAGTCGGGCAGGGGGCGCCAGAGACCCAGTACTTC. Protein product: CASSIVGQGAPETQYF.

This chain uses TRBV5-1 with TRBJ2-3; perhaps TRBD1 as D (6 bases). CDR1 is SGHRS, CDR2 YFSETQ, per germline. The CDR3 spans 16 residues. Trimming left V 2 bases short and J 0 bases short, with 13 bases between. CDR3 nucleotide sequence: TGCGCCAGCAGCTTACAGGGTACACCTAGCACAGATACGCAGTATTTT. As protein: CASSLQGTPSTDTQYF.

The genes are TRBV7-9 and TRBJ1-1; the D gene is possibly TRBD1 (5 bases). Germline V gene lookup returns CDR1 SEHNR and CDR2 FQNEAQ (reference sequence). The germline V and J ends were trimmed by 1 base and 1 base, with 10 bases remaining between them. The CDR3 is 15 amino acids. The CDR3 protein is CASSLVGRENTEAFF. CDR3 nucleotide sequence: TGTGCCAGCAGCTTAGTGGGCAGGGAGAACACTGAAGCTTTCTTT.

The DNA of the CDR3 is TGTGCCAGCAGTGACTCTAACAGGGCCTATGGCTACACCTTC. As protein: CASSDSNRAYGYTF. The chain joins TRBV6-4 to TRBJ1-2, with D possibly TRBD1 on 6 matching bases. This CDR3 comprises 14 residues. V gave up 0 bases and J gave up 4 bases, with 9 bases separating them. CDR1 MRHNA and CDR2 SNTAGT come from the germline V gene.

The chain has TRBV9 and TRBJ2-1; TRBD2 agrees at 9 bases. J was trimmed by 8 bases and V by 0 bases; bases with no gene match: 12. Germline CDR1 SGDLS, CDR2 YYNGEE. The CDR3 spans 17 residues. The CDR3 protein is CASSVASGALNRDEQFF. Here the CDR3 DNA reads TGTGCCAGCAGCGTAGCTAGCGGGGCCCTTAATAGGGATGAGCAGTTCTTC.

For this clone: Other nucleotide sequences in the sample specify the same CDR3. This sequence joins TRBV7-2 and TRBJ2-1; 11 bases map to TRBD2. The germline gives CDR1 SGHTA, CDR2 FQGNSA. V shed 3 bases, J shed 4 bases, and the junction held 2 bases outside the gene matches. The CDR3 runs 15 residues. This CDR3 is CASSFSGGGYNEQFF. The CDR3 DNA is TGTGCCAGCAGCTTTAGCGGGGGGGGTTACAATGAGCAGTTCTTC.

The chain is built from TRBV24-1 and TRBJ2-7; 8 positions agree with TRBD1. The CDR3 is 17 amino acids. Germline V gives CDR1 KGHDR, CDR2 SFDVKD. The V and J ends lost 2 bases and 1 base, in that order; junction bases with no gene match: 9. CDR3 residues: CATSDYEPGQVSYEQYF. CDR3 coding DNA: TGTGCCACCAGTGATTACGAACCGGGACAGGTATCCTACGAGCAGTACTTC.

The chain joins TRBV20-1 to TRBJ1-2; D gene ambiguous. This CDR3 region has 13 residues. V lost 3 bases and J lost 8, with 16 bases in between. CDR1 and CDR2 (germline): DFQATT, SNEGSKA (reference sequence). The CDR3 DNA is TGCAGTGCTAGTGGGCCCGGTGGTTGGGGCTACACCTTC. Protein product: CSASGPGGWGYTF.

This sequence joins TRBV4-3 and TRBJ1-4; 7 bases match TRBD1. Trimming removed 3 bases from V and 10 bases from J; junction bases left unmatched: 8. CDR1 and CDR2 from the germline V gene are LGHNA and YSLEER. This CDR3 contains 14 residues. CDR3 residues: CASSQTQGGGKLFF. The DNA of the CDR3 is TGCGCCAGCAGCCAGACCCAGGGGGGTGGAAAACTGTTTTTT.

CDR3 nucleotides: TGCGCCAGCAGCCAAGATTGGGGAGCTGAAGCTTTCTTT. Protein sequence: CASSQDWGAEAFF. The chain couples TRBV4-1 to TRBJ1-1; D is undetermined. Trimming cost V 0 bases and J 6 bases, with 8 bases left between them. Germline V gene sequence: CDR1 MGHRA, CDR2 YSYEKL. The CDR3 is 13 amino acids.

This sequence joins TRBV5-1 and TRBJ2-1; 9 nucleotides match TRBD2. CDR1 is SGHRS, CDR2 YFSETQ, per germline. This CDR3 region has 14 residues. The V and J ends lost 7 bases and 8 bases, in that order; junction bases with no gene match: 10. The CDR3, as DNA: TGCGCCAGCGCCGGGACTAGCACCGCCCATGAGCAGTTCTTC. It yields the protein CASAGTSTAHEQFF.

The chain combines TRBV20-1 with TRBJ1-2; D is undetermined. The germline V gene encodes CDR1 DFQATT and CDR2 SNEGSKA (reference sequence). This CDR3 region has 10 residues. V dropped 6 bases and J dropped 8 bases, with 10 bases sitting between them. The CDR3 nucleotides read TGCAGTGCGTTACGGCGGGGCTACACCTTC. This translates into CSALRRGYTF.

This rearrangement joins TRBV6-6 to TRBJ2-7, with 9 bases that match TRBD2. The V gene end was trimmed by 4 bases and the J gene end by 2 bases; junction bases not matched to a gene: 3. The CDR3 covers 14 residues. Germline CDR1 reads MNHNY; CDR2 reads SVGAGI (reference sequence). The chain's CDR3 is CASSWTSATYEQYF. The CDR3 bases are TGTGCCAGCAGTTGGACTAGCGCCACCTACGAGCAGTACTTC.